The text below deals with one T cell receptor beta chain. The sample originates from a study of blood T cell repertoires in COVID-19. As for the study in general: PBMCs, B-cell-depleted T cells, or T cells were the source of the cDNA or gDNA that made up the material.

Some clones are missing from TCRdb's copy, which holds only in-frame ones; the method was immunoSEQ multiplex PCR. The sample has roughly 80,000 clones, approximately 80% seen once; the top ten hold 18%. The J segment lost 6 bases and the V segment lost 1 base, leaving 10 bases of the junction unmatched. Germline values: CDR1 LGHNT, CDR2 FRNRAP. This CDR3 region has 18 residues. V gene TRBV12-5 combines with J gene TRBJ2-3; 13 nucleotides agree with TRBD2. The source of this sequence is a woman in her fifties or sixties with acute or convalescent COVID-19. Material: peripheral blood. The CDR3 nucleotides are TGTGCTAGTGGTTTGGCGCCTAGACTAGCGGGGGGTCTTGATACGCAGTATTTT. This translates into CASGLAPRLAGGLDTQYF.